The entry below gives a single T cell receptor beta chain sequence along with its context. Assay used: immunoSEQ multiplex PCR; TCRdb lists only in-frame clones, some missing. The sample yields about 34,000 clones, approximately 86% seen once. V was shortened by 1 base and J by 4 bases, with 8 bases between the two germline ends. The length of the CDR3 is 14 residues. Germline V lookup: CDR1 MNHNS, CDR2 SASEGT. The data are from a study of control samples from healthy donors and cancer patients. The source is a woman in her thirties or forties with lung cancer. Sequencing used PBMCs. This chain joins TRBV6-1 and TRBJ1-5; D not certain. CDR3 coding DNA: TGTGCCAGCAGTGAAGGTCTCGAAAATCAGCCCCAGCATTTT. This sequence encodes CASSEGLENQPQHF.